These 13 T cell receptor beta chains share one sample of origin, sequenced in a study of glioma-infiltrating T cells. The iRepertoire nested amplicon-rescue multiplex PCR amplified TCR alpha and beta CDR3s from RNA. TCRdb analysed the multiplex PCR reads with MiXCR anew, one entry per CDR3 protein. This table has about 130,000 distinct CDR3 sequences, roughly a quarter appearing once. Sequenced material: glioma tissue, nonneoplastic brain tissue, or PBMCs (not recorded which). The origin of the receptors is a human donor with low-grade glioma or glioblastoma, undergoing nonglioma brain surgery, or in good health (not recorded which).

This clonotype has a count of ten or more. The chain employs TRBV15 and TRBJ2-4; a possible D gene is TRBD1 (5 bases). The CDR3 is made up of 15 amino acids. V was cut by 3 bases and J by 6 bases, with 15 bases left in between. Germline assignment: CDR1 LNHNV and CDR2 YYDKDF (reference sequence). The CDR3 DNA reads as TGTGCCACCAGCAGGGACACAGAAAGTGGAAACATTCAGTACTTC. It encodes CATSRDTESGNIQYF.

The chain is built from TRBV20-1 and TRBJ2-5, with D unclear. V shed 1 base and J shed 2 bases, with 14 bases lying between them. Germline values: CDR1 DFQATT, CDR2 SNEGSKA (reference sequence). This CDR3 spans 15 amino acids. The CDR3 nucleotides read TGCAGTGCTAGAGTCCCTCTTAGCAGGCAAGAGACCCAGTACTTC. It is translated as CSARVPLSRQETQYF.

To note about this clonotype: An end of the junction does not agree with germline; a read error may underlie this. The genes are TRBV20-1 and TRBJ1-1; perhaps TRBD1 as D (5 bases). CDR1 DFQATT and CDR2 SNEGSKA come from the germline V gene (reference sequence). This CDR3 comprises 15 residues. This CDR3 reads CSARTGGDVNTEASF. In DNA, the CDR3 is TGCAGTGCTAGAACCGGGGGGGACGTGAACACTGAAGCTTCCTTT.

This clonotype was recorded many times. This sequence joins TRBV20-1 and TRBJ2-5, with 8 bases aligning to TRBD2. This CDR3 region has 13 residues. In germline, CDR1 is DFQATT, CDR2 SNEGSKA (reference sequence). V gave up 5 bases and J gave up 5 bases; unmatched junction bases: 7. The CDR3 DNA follows: TGCAGTGCTGGTGAGACTAGCGCGGAGACCCAGTACTTC. Translating gives CSAGETSAETQYF.

The chain couples TRBV6-6 to TRBJ2-2, with D possibly being TRBD1 or TRBD2 (5 bases each). Trimming pared 0 bases from V and 6 bases from J, leaving 14 bases between. Germline values: CDR1 MNHNY, CDR2 SVGAGI (reference sequence). The CDR3 is 16 amino acids. The chain's CDR3 is CASSYSETMGAGELFF. The DNA of the CDR3 is TGTGCCAGCAGTTACTCAGAGACAATGGGGGCCGGGGAGCTGTTTTTT.

The chain links TRBV11-2 to TRBJ2-3; possibly TRBD1 for D (5 bases). Germline lookup yields CDR1 SGHAT and CDR2 FQNNGV. The CDR3 runs 13 residues. Trimming took off 4 bases at V and 2 bases at J, with 7 bases between the two ends. CDR3 sequence (DNA): TGTGCCAGCAGCTCAGGGCCCACAGATACGCAGTATTTT. Its protein product is CASSSGPTDTQYF.

CDR3 in DNA: TGCGCCAGCAGCCACCCTCCGACAGGGGACTATGGCTACACCTTC. Its protein product is CASSHPPTGDYGYTF. The gene calls are TRBV4-1 and TRBJ1-2, with 8 bases that match TRBD1. Germline V gene sequence: CDR1 MGHRA, CDR2 YSYEKL. Germline trimming cut 3 bases from V and 3 bases from J; bases unmatched to any gene: 6. This CDR3 is 15 amino acids long.

This rearrangement joins TRBV18 to TRBJ2-7; D may be TRBD2 (6 bases). The CDR3 has 13 amino acids. Germline V gene sequence: CDR1 KGHSH, CDR2 LQKENI. V gave up 4 bases and J gave up 6 bases, with 13 bases separating them. CDR3: CASSRGTAGEQYV. CDR3 DNA sequence: TGTGCCAGCTCACGCGGGACGGCGGGCGAGCAGTACGTC.

The chain carries TRBV18 and TRBJ1-1; a possible D gene is TRBD1 (6 bases). The CDR3 covers 13 residues. Per the germline V gene, CDR1 is KGHSH and CDR2 is LQKENI. V lost 8 bases to trimming and J lost 1 base, with 11 bases between them. CDR3 in DNA: TGTGCCAGCAGCCAGACAGGGAACACTGAAGCTTTCTTT. Protein product: CASSQTGNTEAFF.

This clonotype was picked up a small number of times. This chain links TRBV29-1 with TRBJ1-1; 7 bases match TRBD1. CDR1 is SQVTM and CDR2 is ANQGSEA in the germline V gene. The length of the CDR3 is 14 residues. V was pared by 7 bases and J by 1 base, with 9 bases of the junction left unmatched. The DNA of the CDR3 is TGCAGCGCCCGACAGGGAGCAAGGAACACTGAAGCTTTCTTT. It yields the protein CSARQGARNTEAFF.

The V and J genes are TRBV27 and TRBJ2-3; D is undetermined. Germline loops: CDR1 MNHEY, CDR2 SMNVEV (reference sequence). This CDR3 has 14 residues. V dropped 6 bases and J dropped 6 bases, with 16 bases sitting between them. CDR3 DNA: TGTGCCAGCAGCGTACTCAGCCAGCTGGATACGCAGTATTTT. It yields the protein CASSVLSQLDTQYF.

Comments on this clonotype: A much more abundant neighbour one base away suggests this may be a read error. V usage is TRBV6-1 and J usage is TRBJ1-6, with 10 bases matching TRBD1. This CDR3 contains 15 residues. V trimming: 5 bases; J trimming: 8 bases; junction bases outside the gene matches: 6. From germline, CDR1 is MNHNS and CDR2 SASEGT. The CDR3 DNA is TGTGCCAGCAGTCGGGACAGGGGTGGGGATTCACCCCTCCACTTT. Protein sequence: CASSRDRGGDSPLHF.

This clonotype was observed at least ten times. The V call is TRBV14, the J call TRBJ2-3; D is unclear. The V gene's germline CDR1 is SGHDN and CDR2 FVKESK. V gave up 3 bases and J gave up 5 bases, with 3 bases separating them. The CDR3 sequence is 11 residues long. This chain's CDR3 is CASSHQDTQYF. The CDR3 bases are TGTGCCAGCAGCCACCAAGATACGCAGTATTTT.